In its sample, the clone carrying this T cell receptor (beta chain) was seen many times. What it binds is unknown. This entry is derived from a study of CD8 T cells in ankylosing spondylitis. Study-wide points: In ankylosing spondylitis blood, a motif of seven or eight highly homologous TCR beta variants appeared characteristic.

TCRdb called the 5' RACE reads again in MiXCR, with one record for every CDR3 protein. There are around 220,000 distinct CDR3 sequences in the sample; about 11% occur only once, and around a fifth lies in the top ten. Trimming removed 5 bases at V and 5 bases at J, with 13 bases between. CDR3 size: 13 residues. This clonotype originated in a male donor with ankylosing spondylitis or in good health (not recorded which). Material for sequencing was blood, either unsorted or a sorted T cell fraction (not recorded which). V gene TRBV12-3 or TRBV12-4 combines with J gene TRBJ2-7; no definite D call. The CDR3 protein is CASSPRAQHEQYF. The CDR3 nucleotides read TGTGCCAGCAGTCCCCGGGCCCAGCACGAGCAGTACTTC.